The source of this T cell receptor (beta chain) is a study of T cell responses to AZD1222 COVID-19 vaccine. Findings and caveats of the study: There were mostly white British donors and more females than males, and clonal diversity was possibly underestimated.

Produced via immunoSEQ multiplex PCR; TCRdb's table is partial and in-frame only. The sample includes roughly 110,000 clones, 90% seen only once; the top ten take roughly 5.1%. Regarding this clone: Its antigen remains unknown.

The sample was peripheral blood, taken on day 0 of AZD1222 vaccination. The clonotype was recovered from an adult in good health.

The CDR3 here is CASSYPGQGGVEQYF. The CDR3 nucleotides read TGTGCCAGCAGTTACCCGGGACAGGGGGGCGTCGAGCAGTACTTC. The chain links TRBV6-5 to TRBJ2-7; 11 bases line up with TRBD1. The CDR3 covers 15 residues. After removal of 2 bases from V and 6 bases from J, the junction contained 6 bases not matched to a gene. Germline-derived CDR1 and CDR2 are MNHEY and SVGAGI.